This TCR beta chain was identified during a study of cytomegalovirus exposure and HLA in healthy donors. The CDR3 extends over 15 amino acids. The V segment lost 6 bases and the J segment 8 bases; nucleotides outside the gene matches: 6. The germline gives CDR1 SNHLY, CDR2 FYNNEI. The study ran its PCR with 60 Vbeta and 13 Jbeta primers. Data came from immunoSEQ multiplex PCR; TCRdb stores just in-frame clones and leaves some out. The sample contains 150,000 to 200,000 clones, approximately 70% of which appear only once. This sequence joins TRBV2 and TRBJ2-1, with 14 positions matching TRBD2. Sequencing was performed on PBMCs. This clonotype was obtained from a man between 18 and 29 years old in good health and CMV-seropositive. Written as DNA, the CDR3 is TGTGCCAGCAGCCAGACTAGCGGGGGGGTAGATGAGCAGTTCTTC. This codes for CASSQTSGGVDEQFF.